These T cell receptor beta chains were read from a single sample in a study of OX40 agonist ivuxolimab in advanced cancers. The data were produced by immunoSEQ multiplex PCR, yet TCRdb's version contains in-frame clones alone and is incomplete. The table has 11,000 or so clones, just over 75% seen once. Specimen: CD4+ or CD8+ T cells sorted from blood, collected in a trial of the OX40 agonist ivuxolimab. Receptors were obtained from an adult with an advanced solid tumor such as melanoma, head and neck, liver or kidney cancer. Each CDR3 is given with its conserved first and last residue. D genes are given only for firm matches. For some rows the clone size is stated as once, few or many, or as a class when expanded; others skip it.

NA,TRBJ2-7,NA,TRBV10-1,CANLRVGTRAEQYF,TGCGCCAACCTCCGGGTTGGGACGCGGGCCGAGCAGTACTTC
TRBD1,TRBJ2-2,NA,TRBV27,CASSPGTVDTGELFF,TGTGCCAGCAGCCCCGGGACAGTCGACACCGGGGAGCTGTTTTTT
NA,TRBJ2-2,NA,TRBV2,CASTMADGTTGELFF,TGTGCCAGCACGATGGCCGATGGGACGACCGGGGAGCTGTTTTTT
NA,TRBJ2-7,NA,TRBV6-4,CASSDVTGGGNEQYF,TGTGCCAGCAGTGACGTAACAGGGGGGGGCAACGAGCAGTACTTC
NA,TRBJ1-1,NA,TRBV7-9,CASSYSDSGGDTEAFF,TGTGCCAGCAGCTACTCCGACTCGGGTGGAGACACTGAAGCTTTCTTT
NA,TRBJ2-2,NA,TRBV13,CASSLFQGTNTGELFF,TGTGCCAGCAGCTTATTTCAGGGTACGAACACCGGGGAGCTGTTTTTT
NA,TRBJ2-7,NA,TRBV15,CATSTRDRFPYEQYF,TGTGCCACCAGCACGCGCGACAGATTCCCCTACGAGCAGTACTTC
TRBD2,TRBJ2-5,NA,TRBV11-2,CASSWTSGGLQETQYF,TGTGCCAGCAGCTGGACTAGCGGGGGTCTCCAAGAGACCCAGTACTTC
NA,TRBJ1-2,NA,TRBV2,CASRGFDTF,TGTGCCAGCAGGGGGTTCGACACCTTC
TRBD1,TRBJ2-3,NA,TRBV7-9,CASSLGQGSTDTQYF,TGTGCCAGCAGCTTAGGACAGGGGAGCACAGATACGCAGTATTTT
NA,TRBJ1-2,NA,TRBV19,CASSSGLEYGYTF,TGTGCCAGTAGTAGTGGTCTCGAATATGGCTACACCTTC
NA,TRBJ2-4,NA,TRBV7-2,CASSLGSLAKNIQYF,TGTGCCAGCAGCTTAGGCTCCCTAGCCAAAAACATTCAGTACTTC
TRBD2,TRBJ2-7,NA,TRBV5-1,CASSSWTSGEEQYF,TGCGCCAGCAGCTCCTGGACTAGCGGGGAAGAGCAGTACTTC
NA,TRBJ2-7,NA,TRBV4-2,CASSLGVTSSYEQYF,TGTGCCAGCAGCCTAGGGGTTACTAGCTCCTACGAGCAGTACTTC
TRBD2,TRBJ2-3,NA,TRBV18,CASSPPGLAGLRADTQYF,TGTGCCAGCTCACCACCGGGCCTAGCGGGACTTAGGGCAGATACGCAGTATTTT
NA,TRBJ2-3,NA,TRBV6-5,CASSSMRDTQYF,TGTGCCAGCAGTAGTATGAGGGATACGCAGTATTTT
TRBD1,TRBJ1-1,NA,TRBV7-8,CASSPGGTEAFF,TGTGCCAGCAGCCCAGGGGGGACTGAAGCTTTCTTT
NA,TRBJ1-4,NA,TRBV6-6,CASSVTEKLFF,TGTGCCAGCAGTGTTACCGAAAAACTGTTTTTT
TRBD1,TRBJ1-2,NA,TRBV4-1,CASSPRQGADYGYTF,TGCGCCAGCAGCCCTAGACAGGGGGCCGACTATGGCTACACCTTC
TRBD1,TRBJ2-7,once,TRBV7-8,CASSYRQGSYEQYF,TGTGCCAGCAGCTACCGACAGGGTTCCTACGAGCAGTACTTC
NA,TRBJ2-7,NA,TRBV9,CASSVAPGTLDEQYF,TGTGCCAGCAGCGTAGCACCCGGGACTCTCGACGAGCAGTACTTC
TRBD1,TRBJ2-5,once,TRBV5-8,CAWRDRLSETQYF,TGTGCCTGGCGGGACAGGTTATCGGAGACCCAGTACTTC
NA,TRBJ2-6,few,TRBV6-1,CASSDKGSGANVLTF,TGTGCCAGCAGTGACAAGGGTTCTGGGGCCAACGTCCTGACTTTC
TRBD2,TRBJ2-7,few,TRBV5-6,CASSWGSGGGPSEQYF,TGTGCCAGCAGCTGGGGTAGCGGGGGAGGCCCCAGCGAGCAGTACTTC
NA,TRBJ2-3,large,TRBV7-6,CASSLLSTDTQYF,TGTGCCAGCAGCTTGTTGAGCACAGATACGCAGTATTTT
NA,TRBJ2-7,NA,TRBV11-2,CASSLGLTSYEQYF,TGTGCCAGCAGCTTAGGACTGACCTCCTACGAGCAGTACTTC
NA,TRBJ1-1,medium-sized,TRBV9,CASSVDGANTEAFF,TGTGCCAGCAGCGTAGATGGGGCCAACACTGAAGCTTTCTTT
TRBD1,TRBJ1-5,NA,TRBV7-9,CASSLGGGVLSPQHF,TGTGCCAGCAGCTTAGGAGGGGGCGTTCTTTCGCCCCAGCATTTT
TRBD2,TRBJ2-3,NA,TRBV27,CASSLTSGSTDTQYF,TGTGCCAGCAGTCTAACTAGCGGGAGCACAGATACGCAGTATTTT
NA,TRBJ2-7,NA,TRBV4-1,CASSQVLGDGTYEQYF,TGCGCCAGCAGCCAAGTATTGGGGGACGGTACCTACGAGCAGTACTTC
NA,TRBJ2-7,NA,TRBV4-2,CASSQKGSPWTYEQYF,TGTGCCAGCAGCCAAAAGGGGAGTCCTTGGACCTACGAGCAGTACTTC
NA,TRBJ2-2,NA,TRBV6-6,CASSLGRSGSGELFF,TGTGCCAGCAGCCTTGGCCGGAGTGGGTCCGGGGAGCTGTTTTTT
NA,TRBJ2-5,NA,TRBV5-4,CASSLGESESLQYF,TGTGCCAGCAGCTTGGGGGAATCGGAGAGCCTCCAGTACTTC